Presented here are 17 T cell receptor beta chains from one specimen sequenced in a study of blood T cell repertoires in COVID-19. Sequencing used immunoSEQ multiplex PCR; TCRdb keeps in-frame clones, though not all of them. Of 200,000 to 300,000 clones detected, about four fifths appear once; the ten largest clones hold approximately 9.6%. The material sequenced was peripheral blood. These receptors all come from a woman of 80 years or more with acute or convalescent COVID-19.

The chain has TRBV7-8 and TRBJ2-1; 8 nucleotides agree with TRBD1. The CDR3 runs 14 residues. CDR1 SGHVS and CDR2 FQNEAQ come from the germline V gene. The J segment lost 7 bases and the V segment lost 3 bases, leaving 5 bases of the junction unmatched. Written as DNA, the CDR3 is TGTGCCAGCAGCTTCAGGACAGGGCATAATGAGCAGTTCTTC. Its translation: CASSFRTGHNEQFF.

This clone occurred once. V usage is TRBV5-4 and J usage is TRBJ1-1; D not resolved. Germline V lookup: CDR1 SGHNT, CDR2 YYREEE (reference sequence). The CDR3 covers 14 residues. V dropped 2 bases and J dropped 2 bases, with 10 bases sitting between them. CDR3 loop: CASSFREGNTEAFF. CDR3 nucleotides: TGTGCCAGCAGCTTCCGGGAGGGAAACACTGAAGCTTTCTTT.

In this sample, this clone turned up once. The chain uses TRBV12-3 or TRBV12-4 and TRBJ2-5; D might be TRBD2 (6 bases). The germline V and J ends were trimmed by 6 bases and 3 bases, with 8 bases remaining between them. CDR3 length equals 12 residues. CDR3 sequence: CASRAGKETQYF. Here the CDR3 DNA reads TGTGCCAGCAGGGCGGGGAAAGAGACCCAGTACTTC.

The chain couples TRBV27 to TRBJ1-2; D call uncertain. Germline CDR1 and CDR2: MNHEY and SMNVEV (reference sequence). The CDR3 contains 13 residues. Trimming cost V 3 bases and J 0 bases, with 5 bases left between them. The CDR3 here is CASSFSANYGYTF. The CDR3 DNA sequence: TGTGCCAGCAGTTTCAGCGCTAACTATGGCTACACCTTC.

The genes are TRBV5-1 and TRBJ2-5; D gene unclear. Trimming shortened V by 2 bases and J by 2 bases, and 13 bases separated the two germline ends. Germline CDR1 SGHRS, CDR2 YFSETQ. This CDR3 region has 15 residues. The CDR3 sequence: CASSLQTPWQETQYF. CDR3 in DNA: TGCGCCAGCAGCTTACAGACCCCGTGGCAAGAGACCCAGTACTTC.

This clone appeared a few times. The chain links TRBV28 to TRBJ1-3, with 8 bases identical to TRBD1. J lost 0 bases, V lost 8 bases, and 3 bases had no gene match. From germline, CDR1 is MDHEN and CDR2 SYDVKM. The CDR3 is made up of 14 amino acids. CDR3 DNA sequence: TGTGCCAGCCGGGGACAGGTCTCTGGAAACACCATATATTTT. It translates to CASRGQVSGNTIYF.

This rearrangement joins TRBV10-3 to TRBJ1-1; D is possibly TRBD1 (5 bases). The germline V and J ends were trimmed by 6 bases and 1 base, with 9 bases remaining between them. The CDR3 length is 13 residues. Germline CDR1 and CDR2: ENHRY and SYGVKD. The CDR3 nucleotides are TGTGCCATCAGGGACACCCAGAACACTGAAGCTTTCTTT. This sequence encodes CAIRDTQNTEAFF.

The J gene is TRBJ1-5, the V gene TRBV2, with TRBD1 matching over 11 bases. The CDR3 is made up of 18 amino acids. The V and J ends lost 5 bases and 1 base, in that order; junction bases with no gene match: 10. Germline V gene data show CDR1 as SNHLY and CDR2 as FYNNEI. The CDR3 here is CASSTGTGGKMSNQPQHF. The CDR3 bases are TGTGCCAGCAGTACGGGGACAGGGGGGAAGATGAGCAATCAGCCCCAGCATTTT.

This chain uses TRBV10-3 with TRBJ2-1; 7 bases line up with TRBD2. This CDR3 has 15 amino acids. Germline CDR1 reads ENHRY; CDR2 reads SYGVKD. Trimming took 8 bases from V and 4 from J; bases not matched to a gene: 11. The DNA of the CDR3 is TGTGCCATCTCAACCGCGGGCGGGGGTTACAATGAGCAGTTCTTC. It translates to CAISTAGGGYNEQFF.

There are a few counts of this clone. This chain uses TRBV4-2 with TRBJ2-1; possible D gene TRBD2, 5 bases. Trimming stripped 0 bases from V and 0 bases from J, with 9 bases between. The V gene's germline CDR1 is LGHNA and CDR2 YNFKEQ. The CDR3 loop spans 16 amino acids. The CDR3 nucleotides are TGTGCCAGCAGCCAAGAGGGGAGCAGCTCCTACAATGAGCAGTTCTTC. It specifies CASSQEGSSSYNEQFF.

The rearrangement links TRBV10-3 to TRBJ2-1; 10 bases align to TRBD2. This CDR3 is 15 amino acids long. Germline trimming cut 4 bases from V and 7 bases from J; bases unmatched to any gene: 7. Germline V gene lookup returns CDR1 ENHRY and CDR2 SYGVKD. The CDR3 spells CAISGASGGINEQFF. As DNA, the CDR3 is TGTGCCATCAGTGGGGCTAGCGGGGGTATAAATGAGCAGTTCTTC.

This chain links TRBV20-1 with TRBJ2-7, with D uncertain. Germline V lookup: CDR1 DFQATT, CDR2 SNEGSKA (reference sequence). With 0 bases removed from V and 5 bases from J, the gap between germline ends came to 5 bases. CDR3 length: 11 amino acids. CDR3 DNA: TGCAGTGCTAGAGATCCCGACGAGCAGTACTTC. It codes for CSARDPDEQYF.

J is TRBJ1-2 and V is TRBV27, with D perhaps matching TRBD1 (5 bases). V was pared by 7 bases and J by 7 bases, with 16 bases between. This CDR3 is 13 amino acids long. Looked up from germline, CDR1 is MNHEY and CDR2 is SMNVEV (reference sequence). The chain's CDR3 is CASKLGGGFGYTF. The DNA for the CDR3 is TGTGCCAGCAAACTCGGGGGGGGATTTGGCTACACCTTC.

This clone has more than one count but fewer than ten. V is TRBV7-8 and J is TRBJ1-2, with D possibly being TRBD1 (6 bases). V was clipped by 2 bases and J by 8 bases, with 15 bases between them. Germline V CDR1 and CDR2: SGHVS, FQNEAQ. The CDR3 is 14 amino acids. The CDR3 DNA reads TGTGCCAGCAGCTTAATCAAGGCAGGGGAAGGCTACACCTTC. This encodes CASSLIKAGEGYTF.

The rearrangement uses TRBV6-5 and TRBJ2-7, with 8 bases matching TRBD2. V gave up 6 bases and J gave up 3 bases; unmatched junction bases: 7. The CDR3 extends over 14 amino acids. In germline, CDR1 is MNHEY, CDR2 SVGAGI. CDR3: CASSRAAGGYEQYF. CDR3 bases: TGTGCCAGCAGCCGGGCGGCGGGGGGCTACGAGCAGTACTTC.

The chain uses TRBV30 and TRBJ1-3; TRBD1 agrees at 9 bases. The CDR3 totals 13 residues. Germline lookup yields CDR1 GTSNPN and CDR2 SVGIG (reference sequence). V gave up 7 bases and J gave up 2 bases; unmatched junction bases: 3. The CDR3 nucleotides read TGTGCCTATGACAGGGGGGCTGGAAACACCATATATTTT. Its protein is CAYDRGAGNTIYF. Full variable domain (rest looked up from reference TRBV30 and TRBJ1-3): SQTIHQWPATLVQPVGSPLSLECTVEGTSNPNLYWYRQAAGRGLQLLFYSVGIGQISSEVPQNLSASRPQDRQFILSSKKLLLSDSGFYLCAYDRGAGNTIYFGEGSWLTVV.

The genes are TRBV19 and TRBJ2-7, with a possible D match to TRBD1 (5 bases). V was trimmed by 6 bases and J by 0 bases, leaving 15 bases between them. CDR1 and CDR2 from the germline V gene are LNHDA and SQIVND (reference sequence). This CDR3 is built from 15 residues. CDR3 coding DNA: TGTGCCAGTAGGCTCAGGGCGATGGGCTCCTACGAGCAGTACTTC. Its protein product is CASRLRAMGSYEQYF.